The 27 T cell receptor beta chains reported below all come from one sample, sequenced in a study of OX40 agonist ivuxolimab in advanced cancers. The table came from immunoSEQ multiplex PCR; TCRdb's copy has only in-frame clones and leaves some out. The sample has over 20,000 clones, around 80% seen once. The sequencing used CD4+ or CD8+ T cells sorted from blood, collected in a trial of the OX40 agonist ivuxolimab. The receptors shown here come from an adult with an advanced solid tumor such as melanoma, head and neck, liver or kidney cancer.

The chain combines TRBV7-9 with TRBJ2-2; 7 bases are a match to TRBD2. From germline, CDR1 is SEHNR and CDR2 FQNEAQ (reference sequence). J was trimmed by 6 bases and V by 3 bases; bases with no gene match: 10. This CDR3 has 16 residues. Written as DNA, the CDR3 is TGTGCCAGCAGCTTGTCCAGCGGGGTCCGGGCCGGGGAGCTGTTTTTT. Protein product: CASSLSSGVRAGELFF.

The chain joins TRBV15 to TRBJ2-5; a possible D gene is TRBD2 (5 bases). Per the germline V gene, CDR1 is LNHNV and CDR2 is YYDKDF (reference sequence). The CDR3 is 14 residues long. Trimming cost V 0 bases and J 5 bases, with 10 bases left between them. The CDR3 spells CATSRDAGGETQYF. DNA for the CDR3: TGTGCCACCAGCAGAGATGCAGGCGGGGAGACCCAGTACTTC.

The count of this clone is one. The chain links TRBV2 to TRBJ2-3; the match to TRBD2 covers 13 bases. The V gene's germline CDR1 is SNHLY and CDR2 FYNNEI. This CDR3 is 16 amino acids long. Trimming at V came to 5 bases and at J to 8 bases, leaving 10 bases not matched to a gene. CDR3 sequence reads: CASSPTSGGRRGTQYF. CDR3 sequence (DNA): TGTGCCAGCAGTCCGACTAGCGGGGGGCGGCGGGGTACGCAGTATTTT.

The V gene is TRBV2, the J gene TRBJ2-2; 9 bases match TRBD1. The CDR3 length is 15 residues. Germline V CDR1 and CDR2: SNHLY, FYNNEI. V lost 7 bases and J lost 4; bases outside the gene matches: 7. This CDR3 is CASKRGTGPTGELFF. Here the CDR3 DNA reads TGTGCCAGCAAGAGAGGGACAGGGCCCACCGGGGAGCTGTTTTTT.

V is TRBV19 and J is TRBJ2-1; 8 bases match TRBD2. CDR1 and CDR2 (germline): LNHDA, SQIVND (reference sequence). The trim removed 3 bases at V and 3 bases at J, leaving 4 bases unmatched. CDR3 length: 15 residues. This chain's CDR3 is CASSMRAGDYNEQFF. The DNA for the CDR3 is TGTGCCAGTAGTATGAGAGCGGGGGACTACAATGAGCAGTTCTTC.

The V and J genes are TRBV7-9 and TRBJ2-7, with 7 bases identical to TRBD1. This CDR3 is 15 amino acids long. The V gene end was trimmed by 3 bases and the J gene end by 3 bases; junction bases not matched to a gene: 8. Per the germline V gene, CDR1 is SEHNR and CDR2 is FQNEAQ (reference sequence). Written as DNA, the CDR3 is TGTGCCAGCAGCTTGGACAGGTCTAAGGACTACGAGCAGTACTTC. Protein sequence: CASSLDRSKDYEQYF.

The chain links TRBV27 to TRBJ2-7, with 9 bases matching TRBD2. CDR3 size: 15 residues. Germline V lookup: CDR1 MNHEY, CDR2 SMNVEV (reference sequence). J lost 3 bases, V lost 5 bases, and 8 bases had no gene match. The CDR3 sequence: CASSTIAGVIYEQYF. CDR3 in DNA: TGTGCCAGCAGTACCATAGCGGGAGTAATCTACGAGCAGTACTTC.

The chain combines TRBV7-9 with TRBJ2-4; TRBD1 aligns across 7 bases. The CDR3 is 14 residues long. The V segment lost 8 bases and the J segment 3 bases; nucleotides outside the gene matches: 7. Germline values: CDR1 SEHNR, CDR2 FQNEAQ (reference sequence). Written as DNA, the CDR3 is TGTGCCAGCGAAGACAGGGTTGGCAAAAACATTCAGTACTTC. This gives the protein CASEDRVGKNIQYF.

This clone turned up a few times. Here the CDR3 DNA reads TGTGCCATCAGTGACCAGGGGGAGACAGGGGTGGAAGAGACCCAGTACTTC. The encoded protein is CAISDQGETGVEETQYF. The chain recombines TRBV10-3 with TRBJ2-5, with 8 positions matching TRBD1. CDR1 is ENHRY and CDR2 is SYGVKD in the germline V gene. Unmatched junction bases numbered 12, after V lost 3 bases and J lost 3 bases. There are 17 residues in the CDR3.

The CDR3 nucleotides are TGTGCCAGCAGCTTAAGCGGCAGCCAAGAGACCCAGTACTTC. Protein: CASSLSGSQETQYF. This sequence joins TRBV7-9 and TRBJ2-5, with D perhaps TRBD2 (5 bases). The CDR3 has 14 amino acids. Germline CDR1 reads SEHNR; CDR2 reads FQNEAQ (reference sequence). V shed 2 bases and J shed 1 base, with 8 bases lying between them.

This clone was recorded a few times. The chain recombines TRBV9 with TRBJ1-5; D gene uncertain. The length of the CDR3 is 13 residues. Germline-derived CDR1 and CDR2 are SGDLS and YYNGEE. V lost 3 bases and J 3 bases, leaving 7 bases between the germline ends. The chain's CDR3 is CASSASLNQPQHF. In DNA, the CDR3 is TGTGCCAGCAGCGCCTCCCTCAATCAGCCCCAGCATTTT.

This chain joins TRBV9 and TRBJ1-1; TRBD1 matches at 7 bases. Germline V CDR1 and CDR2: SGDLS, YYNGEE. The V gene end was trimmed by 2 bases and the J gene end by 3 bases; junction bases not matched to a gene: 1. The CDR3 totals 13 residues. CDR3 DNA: TGTGCCAGCAGCGTTGGACAGGACACTGAAGCTTTCTTT. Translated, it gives CASSVGQDTEAFF. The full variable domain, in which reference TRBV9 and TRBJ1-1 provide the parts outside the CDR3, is DSGVTQTPKHLITATGQRVTLRCSPRSGDLSVYWYQQSLDQGLQFLIQYYNGEERAKGNILERFSAQQFPDLHSELNLSSLELGDSALYFCASSVGQDTEAFFGQGTRLTVV.

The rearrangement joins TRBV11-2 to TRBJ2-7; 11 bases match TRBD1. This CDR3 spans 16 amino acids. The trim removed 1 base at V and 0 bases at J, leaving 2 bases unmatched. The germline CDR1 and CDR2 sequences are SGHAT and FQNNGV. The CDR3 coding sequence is TGTGCCAGCAGCTTAGGGGACAGGGGGACCTCCTACGAGCAGTACTTC. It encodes CASSLGDRGTSYEQYF.

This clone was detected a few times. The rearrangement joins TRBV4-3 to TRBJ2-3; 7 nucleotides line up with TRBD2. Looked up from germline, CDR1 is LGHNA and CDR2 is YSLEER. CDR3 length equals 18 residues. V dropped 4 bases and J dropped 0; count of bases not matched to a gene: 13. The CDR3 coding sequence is TGCGCCAGCAGCCTCTACTATGTCGGGGAGGGGAGCACAGATACGCAGTATTTT. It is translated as CASSLYYVGEGSTDTQYF.

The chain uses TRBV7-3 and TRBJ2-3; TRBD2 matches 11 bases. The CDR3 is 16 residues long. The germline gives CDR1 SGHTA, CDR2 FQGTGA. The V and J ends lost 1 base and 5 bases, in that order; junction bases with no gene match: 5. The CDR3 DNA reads TGTGCCAGCAGCTTAAATAGCGGGGGGGCTAAAGATACGCAGTATTTT. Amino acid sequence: CASSLNSGGAKDTQYF.

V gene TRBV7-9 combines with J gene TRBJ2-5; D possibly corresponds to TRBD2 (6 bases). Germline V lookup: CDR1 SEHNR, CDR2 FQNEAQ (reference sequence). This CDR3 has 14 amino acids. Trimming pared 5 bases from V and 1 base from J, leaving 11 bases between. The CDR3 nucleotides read TGTGCCAGCAGCCAGGGAGGCGGCCAAGAGACCCAGTACTTC. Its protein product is CASSQGGGQETQYF.

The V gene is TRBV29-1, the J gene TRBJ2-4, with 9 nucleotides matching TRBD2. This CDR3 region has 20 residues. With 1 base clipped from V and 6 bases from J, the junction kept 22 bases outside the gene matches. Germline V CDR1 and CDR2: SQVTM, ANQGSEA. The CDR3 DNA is TGCAGCGTTGAAGGGGCGGGAGGGCCCTTGGGGGGAAGTCTTGGAAACATTCAGTACTTC. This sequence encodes CSVEGAGGPLGGSLGNIQYF.

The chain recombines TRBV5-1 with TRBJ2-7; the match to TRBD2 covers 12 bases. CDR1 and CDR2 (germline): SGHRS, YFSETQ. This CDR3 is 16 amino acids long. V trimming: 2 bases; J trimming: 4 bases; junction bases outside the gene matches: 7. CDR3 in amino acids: CASSFWTSGTRYEQYF. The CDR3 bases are TGCGCCAGCAGCTTCTGGACTAGCGGGACTAGGTACGAGCAGTACTTC.

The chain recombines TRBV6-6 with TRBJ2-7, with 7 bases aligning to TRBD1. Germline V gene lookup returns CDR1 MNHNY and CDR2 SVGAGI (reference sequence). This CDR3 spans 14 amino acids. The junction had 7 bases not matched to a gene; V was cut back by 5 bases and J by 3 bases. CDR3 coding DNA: TGTGCCAGCAGTGTCACAGGGGAAAACTACGAGCAGTACTTC. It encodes CASSVTGENYEQYF.

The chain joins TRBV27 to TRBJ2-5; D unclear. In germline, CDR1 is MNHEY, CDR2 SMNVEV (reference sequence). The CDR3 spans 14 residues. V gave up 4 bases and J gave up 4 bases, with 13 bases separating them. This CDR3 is CASSSLGRAETQYF. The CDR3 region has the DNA TGTGCCAGCAGTTCCCTGGGTAGGGCAGAGACCCAGTACTTC.

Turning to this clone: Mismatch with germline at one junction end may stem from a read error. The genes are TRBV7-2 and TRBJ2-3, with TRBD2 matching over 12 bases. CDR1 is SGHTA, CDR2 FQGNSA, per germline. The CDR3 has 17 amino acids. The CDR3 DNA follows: TGTGCCAGCAGGTTAGACCCGCCTAGCGGGGGGGCAGATACGCAGTATTTT. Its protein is CASRLDPPSGGADTQYF.

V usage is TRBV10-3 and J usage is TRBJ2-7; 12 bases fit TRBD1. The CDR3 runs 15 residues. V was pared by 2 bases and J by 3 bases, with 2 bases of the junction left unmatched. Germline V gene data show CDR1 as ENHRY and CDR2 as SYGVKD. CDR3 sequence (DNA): TGTGCCATCAGTGAGGGGACAGGGGGCAGCTACGAGCAGTACTTC. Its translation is CAISEGTGGSYEQYF.

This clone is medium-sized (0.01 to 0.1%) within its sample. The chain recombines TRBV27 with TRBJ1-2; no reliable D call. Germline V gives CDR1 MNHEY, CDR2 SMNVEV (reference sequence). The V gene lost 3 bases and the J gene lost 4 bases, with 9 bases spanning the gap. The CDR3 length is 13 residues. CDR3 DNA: TGTGCCAGCAGTTTTGGGCAGCGCTATGGCTACACCTTC. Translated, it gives CASSFGQRYGYTF.

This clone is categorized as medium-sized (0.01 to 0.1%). The CDR3 DNA reads as TGTGCCAGCAGCTTAGGTGGCGGATCCTACAATGAGCAGTTCTTC. As protein: CASSLGGGSYNEQFF. This chain links TRBV11-2 with TRBJ2-1; no firm D call. Germline V gene sequence: CDR1 SGHAT, CDR2 FQNNGV. The CDR3 contains 15 residues. With 1 base removed from V and 1 base from J, the gap between germline ends came to 8 bases.

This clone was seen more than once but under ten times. The CDR3 region is CASSGQRGHEQYF. CDR3 DNA: TGTGCCAGCAGCGGTCAGCGGGGCCACGAGCAGTACTTC. The chain recombines TRBV9 with TRBJ2-7, with 7 nucleotides matching TRBD2. There are 13 residues in the CDR3. Germline CDR1 and CDR2: SGDLS and YYNGEE. J was trimmed by 5 bases and V by 3 bases; bases with no gene match: 5.

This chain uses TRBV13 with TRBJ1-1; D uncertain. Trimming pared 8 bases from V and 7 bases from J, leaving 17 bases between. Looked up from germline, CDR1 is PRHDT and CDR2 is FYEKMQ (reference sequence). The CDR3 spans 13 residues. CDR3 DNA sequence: TGTGCCAGCTTTAACGGGGAGCAGGTTGAAGCTTTCTTT. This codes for CASFNGEQVEAFF.

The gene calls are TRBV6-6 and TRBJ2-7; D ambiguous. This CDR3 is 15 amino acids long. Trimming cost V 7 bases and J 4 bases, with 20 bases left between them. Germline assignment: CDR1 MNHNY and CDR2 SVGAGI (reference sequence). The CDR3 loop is CASTEDTQLLYEQYF. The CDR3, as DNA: TGTGCCAGCACCGAAGACACGCAACTCCTATACGAGCAGTACTTC.